Included here is one T cell receptor beta chain sequence, with context. As yet, its antigen is unknown. This sample stems from a study of T cell responses to AZD1222 COVID-19 vaccine. General study points: Unmutated variant regions reportedly attract nearly half of all spike-specific TCRs.

Profiled with immunoSEQ multiplex PCR; TCRdb holds only in-frame clones, not every one. This table has some 200,000 clones, approximately 91% appearing once. The receptor's source is an adult in good health. Sequenced here: peripheral blood, sampled on day 0 of AZD1222 vaccination.

The CDR3 DNA sequence: TGTGCCAGCAGCCAAGATCTTTATGAAGAGACCCAGTACTTC. Translating gives CASSQDLYEETQYF. V and J are TRBV3-1 (or the pseudogene TRBV3-2) and TRBJ2-5; D unclear. Germline loops: CDR1 LGHDT, CDR2 YNNKEL (reference sequence). The CDR3 totals 14 residues. V was cut by 0 bases and J by 3 bases, with 8 bases left in between.